One sample yielded the 24 T cell receptor beta chains listed below, sequenced in a study of radiation and T cells in renal cell carcinoma. Time point specified: blood 2 weeks post-SBRT. Treatment specified: 15 Gy SBRT to primary tumor, nephrectomy 4 weeks later. This table comes from immunoSEQ multiplex PCR, and its TCRdb copy is limited to in-frame clones, with some not included. The sample shows 150,000 or so clones, roughly 87% of them seen only once. The source material was blood, sampled from a patient whose treatment included radiotherapy and nephrectomy. The source is a woman in her forties or fifties with renal cell carcinoma.

This rearrangement joins TRBV28 to TRBJ2-2, with a tentative D call TRBD1 (6 bases). The V gene lost 10 bases and the J gene lost 6 bases, with 12 bases spanning the gap. CDR3 size: 12 residues. CDR1 and CDR2 from the germline V gene are MDHEN and SYDVKM. CDR3 amino acids: CATRTVAGELFF. The CDR3 DNA reads TGTGCCACCCGGACAGTTGCCGGGGAGCTGTTTTTT.

The rearrangement links TRBV5-1 to TRBJ2-3; D remains ambiguous. This CDR3 is built from 16 residues. Per germline, CDR1 SGHRS and CDR2 YFSETQ. The germline V and J ends were trimmed by 1 base and 0 bases, with 12 bases remaining between them. CDR3 residues: CASSLPFGTSTDTQYF. The CDR3 nucleotides are TGCGCCAGCAGCTTGCCATTTGGAACTAGCACAGATACGCAGTATTTT.

The V call is TRBV11-2, the J call TRBJ2-7, with 10 bases fitting TRBD2. This CDR3 has 13 amino acids. V trimming: 4 bases; J trimming: 4 bases; junction bases outside the gene matches: 1. Germline loops: CDR1 SGHAT, CDR2 FQNNGV. CDR3 protein: CASSSGLAYEQYF. CDR3 bases: TGTGCCAGCAGCTCGGGACTAGCGTACGAGCAGTACTTC.

J is TRBJ1-1 and V is TRBV6-6, with 9 bases aligning to TRBD1. V lost 6 bases, J lost 5 bases, and 10 bases stayed unmatched. This CDR3 has 15 amino acids. Germline CDR1 and CDR2: MNHNY and SVGAGI (reference sequence). The CDR3 DNA follows: TGTGCCAGCAGAAGAACGGGACAGGGTAGGACTGAAGCTTTCTTT. This gives the protein CASRRTGQGRTEAFF.

The chain is built from TRBV4-1 and TRBJ1-2; tentative D call: TRBD1 (6 bases). The CDR3 covers 16 residues. Germline V lookup: CDR1 MGHRA, CDR2 YSYEKL. V lost 4 bases, J lost 7 bases, and 22 bases lay in between. The CDR3 region is CASSLQHNTGNAGYTF. The CDR3 DNA follows: TGCGCCAGCAGCCTTCAACACAATACAGGGAACGCTGGCTACACCTTC.

The V and J genes are TRBV7-2 and TRBJ1-1; D not certain. Trimming cost V 5 bases and J 2 bases, with 6 bases left between them. Germline CDR1 SGHTA, CDR2 FQGNSA. CDR3 length: 12 residues. The CDR3 protein is CASSPTNTEAFF. The DNA of the CDR3 is TGTGCCAGCAGCCCAACAAACACTGAAGCTTTCTTT.

Concerning this clone itself: One end of the junction fails to match germline, which may point to a read error. This sequence joins TRBV7-7 and TRBJ2-3; 11 bases match TRBD1. CDR3 size: 15 residues. Germline loops: CDR1 SSHAT, CDR2 FNYEAQ (reference sequence). DNA for the CDR3: TGTGCTAGCAGCTTCGGGACAGGGGGGTCAGATACGCAGTATTTT. It codes for CASSFGTGGSDTQYF.

The J gene is TRBJ2-7, the V gene TRBV6-1, with 9 bases matching TRBD1. Germline CDR1 and CDR2: MNHNS and SASEGT. This CDR3 comprises 14 residues. Trimming cost V 7 bases and J 2 bases; bases outside gene matches: 6. The CDR3 sequence: CASKPGQGAYEQYF. The CDR3 coding sequence is TGTGCCAGCAAACCGGGACAGGGAGCCTACGAGCAGTACTTC.

The V gene is TRBV6-5, the J gene TRBJ2-7, with a weak D call TRBD1 (6 bases). Trimming left V 6 bases short and J 2 bases short, with 8 bases between. The CDR3 sequence is 12 residues long. Germline lookup yields CDR1 MNHEY and CDR2 SVGAGI. The DNA for the CDR3 is TGTGCCAGCAGAGGACAGACCTACGAGCAGTACTTC. This codes for CASRGQTYEQYF.

The gene calls are TRBV6-5 and TRBJ1-2; the D gene is possibly TRBD1 (6 bases). V was cut by 6 bases and J by 2 bases, with 7 bases left in between. Per germline, CDR1 MNHEY and CDR2 SVGAGI. The CDR3 loop spans 12 amino acids. The CDR3 region is CASRQGNYGYTF. The CDR3 nucleotides are TGTGCCAGCAGACAGGGAAACTATGGCTACACCTTC.

This clone was found once. Written as DNA, the CDR3 is TGTGCCAGCGGTTACGGGGGATACAATGAGCAGTTCTTC. Residues: CASGYGGYNEQFF. The V call is TRBV7-9, the J call TRBJ2-1; weak D call: TRBD2 (6 bases). The CDR3 extends over 13 amino acids. Deletions cut 8 bases from V and 4 bases from J, with 12 bases between. Germline V gives CDR1 SEHNR, CDR2 FQNEAQ (reference sequence).

The chain uses TRBV10-2 and TRBJ1-4; no firm D call. V lost 6 bases and J lost 7, with 9 bases in between. The CDR3 is 12 residues long. In germline, CDR1 is WSHSY, CDR2 SAAADI. The DNA for the CDR3 is TGCGCCAGCAGGATAGAGGGTGAAAAACTGTTTTTT. Its protein product is CASRIEGEKLFF.

The genes are TRBV6-5 and TRBJ1-5, with TRBD1 matching over 7 bases. The junction had 3 bases not matched to a gene; V was cut back by 2 bases and J by 5 bases. Germline V CDR1 and CDR2: MNHEY, SVGAGI. The CDR3 is 14 residues long. CDR3 amino acids: CASSYGQAHQPQHF. CDR3 sequence (DNA): TGTGCCAGCAGTTACGGACAGGCCCATCAGCCCCAGCATTTT.

V and J are TRBV10-3 and TRBJ1-2; unclear D gene. Germline lookup yields CDR1 ENHRY and CDR2 SYGVKD. The CDR3 totals 10 residues. V dropped 8 bases and J dropped 6 bases, with 7 bases sitting between them. The CDR3 reads CAIRENGYTF. The CDR3, as DNA: TGTGCCATCCGGGAGAATGGCTACACCTTC.

V gene TRBV6-5 combines with J gene TRBJ2-1; no definite D call. Trimming stripped 2 bases from V and 7 bases from J, with 0 bases between. The CDR3 covers 10 residues. CDR1 is MNHEY, CDR2 SVGAGI, per germline. The DNA for the CDR3 is TGTGCCAGCAGTTACAATGAGCAGTTCTTC. Translation gives CASSYNEQFF.

This clone was seen at least ten times. The chain uses TRBV6-5 and TRBJ1-4; D may be TRBD1 (5 bases). Trimming left V 6 bases short and J 4 bases short, with 12 bases between. Germline loops: CDR1 MNHEY, CDR2 SVGAGI. This CDR3 is 14 amino acids long. This CDR3 is CASSSRGVNEKLFF. For the CDR3, the DNA is TGTGCCAGCAGCTCCCGGGGGGTTAATGAAAAACTGTTTTTT.

V usage is TRBV4-3 and J usage is TRBJ2-2; tentatively, D is TRBD2 (5 bases). There are 15 residues in the CDR3. The V end was cut by 0 bases, the J end by 6 bases, with 11 bases between. Germline CDR1 reads LGHNA; CDR2 reads YSLEER. CDR3 loop: CASSQDHARAGELFF. DNA of the CDR3: TGCGCCAGCAGCCAAGATCACGCGAGGGCCGGGGAGCTGTTTTTT.

The chain couples TRBV5-5 to TRBJ2-3; D is perhaps TRBD1 (5 bases). Germline V gene data show CDR1 as SGHKS and CDR2 as YYEKEE (reference sequence). Trimming cost V 4 bases and J 2 bases, with 8 bases left between them. CDR3 size: 13 residues. The CDR3 is CASSPQVTDTQYF. Here the CDR3 DNA reads TGTGCCAGCAGCCCACAGGTCACAGATACGCAGTATTTT. The whole variable domain, remainder taken from reference TRBV5-5 and TRBJ2-3, is DAGVTQSPTHLIKTRGQQVTLRCSPISGHKSVSWYQQVLGQGPQFIFQYYEKEERGRGNFPDRFSARQFPNYSSELNVNALLLGDSALYLCASSPQVTDTQYFGPGTRLTVL.

The V call is TRBV7-9, the J call TRBJ1-4; D ambiguous. The CDR3 runs 15 residues. CDR1 is SEHNR, CDR2 FQNEAQ, per germline (reference sequence). The V gene lost 4 bases and the J gene lost 15 bases, with 24 bases spanning the gap. The CDR3 region has the DNA TGTGCCAGCAGCTCCCAGAGCGGAGGGCCTGGTTTTTTGTTTTTT. It codes for CASSSQSGGPGFLFF.

The chain employs TRBV30 and TRBJ1-4; no reliable D call. Trimming took off 7 bases at V and 0 bases at J, with 12 bases between the two ends. The CDR3 is 14 residues long. Germline V gene lookup returns CDR1 GTSNPN and CDR2 SVGIG (reference sequence). In DNA form, the CDR3 reads TGTGCCTTAAATGGACGGGCAACTAATGAAAAACTGTTTTTT. Amino acid sequence: CALNGRATNEKLFF. The full variable domain, with the rest looked up from reference TRBV30 and TRBJ1-4, is SQTIHQWPATLVQPVGSPLSLECTVEGTSNPNLYWYRQAAGRGLQLLFYSVGIGQISSEVPQNLSASRPQDRQFILSSKKLLLSDSGFYLCALNGRATNEKLFFGSGTQLSVL.

This clone turned up a few times. The chain combines TRBV7-9 with TRBJ2-1; unclear D gene. CDR1 is SEHNR and CDR2 is FQNEAQ in the germline V gene (reference sequence). Trimming took off 2 bases at V and 6 bases at J, with 8 bases between the two ends. CDR3 length equals 13 residues. The CDR3 is CASSLNLVNEQFF. In DNA form, the CDR3 reads TGTGCCAGCAGCTTAAATCTGGTCAATGAGCAGTTCTTC.

This clone was counted between two and nine times. The chain carries TRBV29-1 and TRBJ1-2, with D unclear. This CDR3 contains 10 residues. V was cut by 0 bases and J by 6 bases, with 2 bases left in between. CDR1 and CDR2 (germline): SQVTM, ANQGSEA. CDR3 nucleotides: TGCAGCGTTGAAGAAAATGGCTACACCTTC. Translating gives CSVEENGYTF.

The gene calls are TRBV19 and TRBJ2-2; no reliable D call. The germline V and J ends were trimmed by 6 bases and 3 bases, with 11 bases remaining between them. This CDR3 contains 14 residues. CDR1 LNHDA and CDR2 SQIVND come from the germline V gene (reference sequence). The CDR3 loop is CASRDGGDTGELFF. DNA of the CDR3: TGTGCCAGTAGAGACGGCGGAGACACCGGGGAGCTGTTTTTT. The full variable domain, its missing parts supplied by reference TRBV19 and TRBJ2-2, is DGGITQSPKYLFRKEGQNVTLSCEQNLNHDAMYWYRQDPGQGLRLIYYSQIVNDFQKGDIAEGYSVSREKKESFPLTVTSAQKNPTAFYLCASRDGGDTGELFFGEGSRLTVL.

The rearrangement links TRBV4-3 to TRBJ2-3; 10 bases line up with TRBD2. The CDR3 sequence is 15 residues long. Losses at the gene ends were 2 bases for V and 5 bases for J; bases not matched to a gene: 4. Germline CDR1 is LGHNA and CDR2 is YSLEER. The CDR3 loop reads CASSQNLAGVDTQYF. The CDR3 DNA follows: TGCGCCAGCAGCCAAAATCTAGCGGGGGTAGATACGCAGTATTTT.